Presented here are 32 T cell receptor beta chains from one specimen sequenced in a study of shared clonotypes between healthy human individuals. Profiling relied on immunoSEQ multiplex PCR, and the TCRdb table lists in-frame clones only, not all of them. This table has roughly 1,500,000 clones, under 99% appearing once. The source material was naive CD4+ T cells sorted from blood. Documented subset: CD45RA+ positively selected. Every receptor here comes from a man aged 30 to 45 in good health.

The chain recombines TRBV6-1 with TRBJ2-7; no reliable D call. The germline CDR1 and CDR2 sequences are MNHNS and SASEGT. The V end was cut by 9 bases, the J end by 3 bases, with 15 bases between. The CDR3 totals 13 residues. The CDR3 spells CASGAGIGYEQYF. CDR3 nucleotide sequence: TGTGCCAGTGGTGCTGGTATCGGCTACGAGCAGTACTTC.

The rearrangement links TRBV11-2 to TRBJ2-1, with D possibly TRBD2 on 5 matching bases. V was cut by 3 bases and J by 7 bases, with 10 bases left in between. This CDR3 has 13 residues. The germline CDR1 and CDR2 sequences are SGHAT and FQNNGV. CDR3 sequence reads: CASSLWLANEQFF. The CDR3 coding sequence is TGTGCCAGCAGCTTGTGGCTAGCTAATGAGCAGTTCTTC.

V is TRBV5-4 and J is TRBJ2-1, with D hard to call. The CDR3 extends over 15 amino acids. V lost 0 bases, J lost 7 bases, and 14 bases lay in between. In germline, CDR1 is SGHNT, CDR2 YYREEE (reference sequence). The CDR3 protein is CASSLVGGLGNEQFF. The CDR3 bases are TGTGCCAGCAGCTTGGTTGGCGGATTAGGGAATGAGCAGTTCTTC.

The chain uses TRBV5-1 and TRBJ2-7; D ambiguous. Deletions cut 5 bases from V and 3 bases from J, with 15 bases between. Germline V gene data show CDR1 as SGHRS and CDR2 as YFSETQ. This CDR3 has 14 residues. The CDR3 nucleotides are TGCGCCAGCAGAGGAGACATGGGGATCTACGAGCAGTACTTC. Protein sequence: CASRGDMGIYEQYF.

The chain recombines TRBV4-3 with TRBJ2-3, with a possible D match to TRBD2 (6 bases). Per germline, CDR1 LGHNA and CDR2 YSLEER. The CDR3 is 20 residues long. V was clipped by 0 bases and J by 0 bases, with 22 bases between them. The CDR3 DNA is TGCGCCAGCAGCCAAGATACGCTCCGTAGTCTAGCGAAGAGCACAGATACGCAGTATTTT. It specifies CASSQDTLRSLAKSTDTQYF.

The rearrangement uses TRBV18 and TRBJ2-3; a possible D gene is TRBD2 (5 bases). Germline CDR1 KGHSH, CDR2 LQKENI. V gave up 3 bases and J gave up 8 bases, with 9 bases separating them. The CDR3 consists of 12 residues. The CDR3 nucleotides read TGTGCCAGCTCACCCCCCCGGGGTACGCAGTATTTT. It specifies CASSPPRGTQYF.

The rearrangement joins TRBV4-1 to TRBJ2-6; D is unclear. CDR3 length equals 16 residues. Germline CDR1 and CDR2: MGHRA and YSYEKL. The germline V and J ends were trimmed by 1 base and 0 bases, with 7 bases remaining between them. CDR3 DNA: TGCGCCAGCAGCCAAGTTAGTAGCTCTGGGGCCAACGTCCTGACTTTC. Translating gives CASSQVSSSGANVLTF.

This chain uses TRBV5-4 with TRBJ2-5; TRBD2 matches at 7 bases. The CDR3 runs to 14 residues. Germline values: CDR1 SGHNT, CDR2 YYREEE (reference sequence). V lost 7 bases to trimming and J lost 1 base; unmatched junction nucleotides: 7. CDR3 sequence: CASFGGGVQETQYF. CDR3 DNA: TGTGCCAGCTTTGGGGGGGGAGTCCAAGAGACCCAGTACTTC.

Regarding this clone: The sample holds other DNA sequences that translate to the same CDR3. The V gene is TRBV5-1, the J gene TRBJ2-5; 7 bases align to TRBD2. V lost 0 bases and J lost 3; bases outside the gene matches: 2. Per germline, CDR1 SGHRS and CDR2 YFSETQ. The CDR3 has 14 amino acids. CDR3 coding DNA: TGCGCCAGCAGCTTGGGACTAGCTAAAGAGACCCAGTACTTC. Protein: CASSLGLAKETQYF.

This clone was recorded only once. Other DNA sequences in this specimen translate into the identical CDR3. This chain joins TRBV9 and TRBJ1-2; D is unclear. V shed 0 bases and J shed 0 bases, with 6 bases lying between them. Germline values: CDR1 SGDLS, CDR2 YYNGEE. This CDR3 has 14 amino acids. CDR3 residues: CASSVVGTNYGYTF. Written as DNA, the CDR3 is TGTGCCAGCAGCGTAGTGGGGACTAACTATGGCTACACCTTC.

V usage is TRBV2 and J usage is TRBJ2-1; TRBD1 is a possible D gene (6 bases). The germline gives CDR1 SNHLY, CDR2 FYNNEI. This CDR3 spans 11 amino acids. Trimming left V 6 bases short and J 7 bases short, with 7 bases between. The CDR3 coding sequence is TGTGCCAGCAGGACAGGTAATGAGCAGTTCTTC. The encoded protein is CASRTGNEQFF.

The chain has TRBV28 and TRBJ2-7; TRBD2 matches at 7 bases. The length of the CDR3 is 16 residues. The germline gives CDR1 MDHEN, CDR2 SYDVKM. J lost 0 bases, V lost 4 bases, and 9 bases had no gene match. In nucleotides, the CDR3 is TGTGCCAGCAGTTCGACCGGGACTACCAGCTCCTACGAGCAGTACTTC. Translated: CASSSTGTTSSYEQYF.

The rearrangement uses TRBV7-3 and TRBJ2-7, with a weak D call TRBD2 (5 bases). The V end was cut by 4 bases, the J end by 6 bases, with 16 bases between. Germline V CDR1 and CDR2: SGHTA, FQGTGA. This CDR3 region has 14 residues. The CDR3 is CASSSGVLGIEQYF. As DNA, the CDR3 is TGTGCCAGCAGCTCCGGGGTCCTTGGCATCGAGCAGTACTTC.

The chain uses TRBV19 and TRBJ2-7; D is tentatively TRBD1 or TRBD2 (6 bases each). The CDR3 covers 14 residues. Trimming took off 3 bases at V and 4 bases at J, with 13 bases between the two ends. CDR1 is LNHDA, CDR2 SQIVND, per germline (reference sequence). The CDR3 is CASSISGGKYEQYF. The CDR3 DNA is TGTGCCAGTAGTATCTCCGGGGGCAAGTACGAGCAGTACTTC.

This sequence joins TRBV7-8 and TRBJ2-7; 9 bases fit TRBD1. Germline V gives CDR1 SGHVS, CDR2 FQNEAQ. The CDR3 runs to 15 residues. V was pared by 2 bases and J by 6 bases, with 8 bases of the junction left unmatched. The CDR3: CASSLIDRGFIEQYF. Written as DNA, the CDR3 is TGTGCCAGCAGCTTAATTGACAGGGGGTTCATCGAGCAGTACTTC.

In regard to this clone: Germline is not matched at one junction end, which may reflect a read error. V is TRBV7-2 and J is TRBJ2-7, with 10 bases lining up with TRBD1. Germline CDR1 reads SGHTA; CDR2 reads FQGNSA. The CDR3 has 17 amino acids. Here the CDR3 DNA reads TGTGCCAGCAGCTTAGTAGGGACAGGGGTCAAACTCTACGATCAGTACTTC. Protein product: CASSLVGTGVKLYDQYF.

The J gene is TRBJ2-1, the V gene TRBV5-5, with 8 positions matching TRBD2. The CDR3 spans 15 residues. CDR1 and CDR2 (germline): SGHKS, YYEKEE (reference sequence). The J segment lost 4 bases and the V segment lost 3 bases, leaving 6 bases of the junction unmatched. CDR3 in DNA: TGTGCCAGCAGCTCTGGTAGCGGGGCTTACAATGAGCAGTTCTTC. This gives the protein CASSSGSGAYNEQFF. The full variable domain, completed using reference TRBV5-5 and TRBJ2-1, is DAGVTQSPTHLIKTRGQQVTLRCSPISGHKSVSWYQQVLGQGPQFIFQYYEKEERGRGNFPDRFSARQFPNYSSELNVNALLLGDSALYLCASSSGSGAYNEQFFGPGTRLTVL.

This chain joins TRBV11-3 and TRBJ1-5, with D maybe TRBD1 (6 bases). The CDR3 spans 17 residues. CDR1 and CDR2 from the germline V gene are SGHNT and YENEEA. With 1 base removed from V and 6 bases from J, the gap between germline ends came to 19 bases. This CDR3 is CASSLVTTGNPGQPQHF. CDR3 sequence (DNA): TGTGCCAGCAGCTTAGTTACCACAGGGAACCCTGGTCAGCCCCAGCATTTT.

This chain connects TRBV28 to TRBJ2-1; TRBD1 agrees at 10 bases. The CDR3 runs 15 residues. Trimming took 6 bases from V and 5 from J; bases not matched to a gene: 7. Germline values: CDR1 MDHEN, CDR2 SYDVKM. CDR3 in amino acids: CASRSPGQGNNEQFF. CDR3 sequence (DNA): TGTGCCAGCAGGTCACCGGGACAGGGGAACAATGAGCAGTTCTTC.

This clone was seen only once. The V and J genes are TRBV7-6 and TRBJ2-7, with D possibly being TRBD1 or TRBD2 (6 bases each). The length of the CDR3 is 12 residues. Between the trimmed V and J ends, which lost 5 bases and 7 bases, there was a span of 12 bases. Germline V gives CDR1 SGHVS, CDR2 FNYEAQ. The DNA of the CDR3 is TGTGCCAGCAGCCCGAGGGGGGAAGAGCAGTACTTC. This translates into CASSPRGEEQYF.

The chain carries TRBV19 and TRBJ2-7; 12 nucleotides line up with TRBD2. J gave up 7 bases and V 6 bases, and 10 bases lay outside the gene matches. The CDR3 has 15 residues. Germline lookup yields CDR1 LNHDA and CDR2 SQIVND (reference sequence). CDR3 sequence: CASSRLLAGGGEQYF. The CDR3 bases are TGTGCCAGTAGCAGATTACTAGCGGGAGGAGGGGAGCAGTACTTC.

The chain combines TRBV19 with TRBJ2-2, with D possibly TRBD1 on 6 matching bases. Germline V gene lookup returns CDR1 LNHDA and CDR2 SQIVND (reference sequence). V lost 5 bases and J 1 base, leaving 11 bases between the germline ends. CDR3 size: 15 residues. As DNA, the CDR3 is TGTGCCAGTAGTCCGAGACAGGAGAACACCGGGGAGCTGTTTTTT. This codes for CASSPRQENTGELFF.

This clone was detected once. The genes are TRBV7-2 and TRBJ2-7; D is unresolved. The V end lost 2 bases, the J end lost 2 bases, and 13 bases lay between the germline ends. CDR1 and CDR2 from the germline V gene are SGHTA and FQGNSA. CDR3 length equals 15 residues. The CDR3 loop is CASSLSGHLTYEQYF. The CDR3 DNA reads TGTGCCAGCAGCTTATCCGGCCACCTTACCTACGAGCAGTACTTC.

V usage is TRBV6-6 and J usage is TRBJ2-7; possibly TRBD1 or TRBD2 for D (7 bases each). This CDR3 is built from 16 residues. Trimming pared 4 bases from V and 3 bases from J, leaving 19 bases between. The germline gives CDR1 MNHNY, CDR2 SVGAGI (reference sequence). The CDR3 DNA sequence: TGTGCCAGCAGTTCCCAGGGGGGGGCGGGCGTCTACGAGCAGTACTTC. Translating it yields CASSSQGGAGVYEQYF.

The CDR3 DNA follows: TGTGCCAGCAGCAAACGACTAGCGGGAGACTACGAGCAGTACTTC. Protein product: CASSKRLAGDYEQYF. The chain links TRBV5-4 to TRBJ2-7, with 12 bases matching TRBD2. The V and J ends lost 4 bases and 3 bases, in that order; junction bases with no gene match: 5. The CDR3 loop spans 15 amino acids. Per germline, CDR1 SGHNT and CDR2 YYREEE (reference sequence).

The genes are TRBV11-3 and TRBJ2-2; 7 positions agree with TRBD2. Germline values: CDR1 SGHNT, CDR2 YENEEA. The CDR3 has 17 residues. Losses at the gene ends were 0 bases for V and 7 bases for J; bases not matched to a gene: 11. Here the CDR3 reads CASSLDLGGRGGGELFF. CDR3 sequence (DNA): TGTGCCAGCAGCTTAGATCTAGGCGGGAGAGGAGGCGGGGAGCTGTTTTTT.

V is TRBV30 and J is TRBJ1-2, with 7 bases identical to TRBD1. The V gene end was trimmed by 8 bases and the J gene end by 2 bases; junction bases not matched to a gene: 5. Germline V gene data show CDR1 as GTSNPN and CDR2 as SVGIG (reference sequence). The CDR3 has 12 residues. The CDR3 sequence is CARDRANYGYTF. CDR3 coding DNA: TGTGCCAGAGACAGGGCCAACTATGGCTACACCTTC.

The chain recombines TRBV27 with TRBJ1-5; 9 nucleotides agree with TRBD1. CDR1 is MNHEY, CDR2 SMNVEV, per germline (reference sequence). Trimming cost V 3 bases and J 6 bases; bases outside gene matches: 3. The CDR3 extends over 14 amino acids. CDR3 nucleotide sequence: TGTGCCAGCAGTTTGGACAGGGGCGGTCAGCCCCAGCATTTT. It codes for CASSLDRGGQPQHF.

The CDR3 DNA reads TGTGCCAGCAGCCCACCTGGAGGGAACACTGAAGCTTTCTTT. Its translation is CASSPPGGNTEAFF. The chain is built from TRBV7-9 and TRBJ1-1; no definite D call. In germline, CDR1 is SEHNR, CDR2 FQNEAQ (reference sequence). Trimming took 5 bases from V and 1 from J, leaving 11 bases between them. This CDR3 comprises 14 residues.

This clone was counted once. The V call is TRBV6-6, the J call TRBJ2-7; D is undetermined. Trimming removed 0 bases at V and 9 bases at J, with 9 bases between. This CDR3 has 12 residues. CDR1 is MNHNY and CDR2 is SVGAGI in the germline V gene (reference sequence). The CDR3 spells CASSYSQDGQYF. The CDR3 DNA follows: TGTGCCAGCAGTTACTCGCAGGATGGGCAGTACTTC.

The rearrangement joins TRBV9 to TRBJ2-3; D remains unclear. The CDR3 has 15 residues. V lost 3 bases, J lost 4 bases, and 15 bases lay in between. CDR1 SGDLS and CDR2 YYNGEE come from the germline V gene. CDR3 sequence reads: CASSGPGLEADTQYF. The DNA of the CDR3 is TGTGCCAGCAGCGGACCGGGTCTTGAGGCAGATACGCAGTATTTT.

This sequence joins TRBV29-1 and TRBJ2-3; D may match TRBD1 or TRBD2 (5 bases each). Trimming shortened V by 7 bases and J by 0 bases, and 8 bases separated the two germline ends. The germline V gene has CDR1 SQVTM and CDR2 ANQGSEA. The CDR3 is 12 residues long. CDR3 DNA sequence: TGCAGCGGAGGGACGAGCACAGATACGCAGTATTTT. Translated: CSGGTSTDTQYF.